These 12 T cell receptor beta chains originate from one sample sequenced in a study of blood T cell repertoires in COVID-19. Assay: immunoSEQ multiplex PCR; the TCRdb copy retains only in-frame clones and omits some. The table includes under 200,000 clones, roughly 93% detected once. Sequenced input: peripheral blood. These receptors all come from a man aged 18 to 29 with COVID-19, enrolled during active disease.

The V gene is TRBV11-2, the J gene TRBJ2-1; D is uncertain. This CDR3 has 16 amino acids. CDR1 SGHAT and CDR2 FQNNGV come from the germline V gene. The V gene lost 2 bases and the J gene lost 4 bases, with 15 bases spanning the gap. The CDR3 nucleotides read TGTGCCAGCAGCTTATATATGCACGGAGCGTACAATGAGCAGTTCTTC. This encodes CASSLYMHGAYNEQFF. Variable domain in full (rest from reference TRBV11-2 and TRBJ2-1): EAGVAQSPRYKIIEKRQSVAFWCNPISGHATLYWYQQILGQGPKLLIQFQNNGVVDDSQLPKDRFSAERLKGVDSTLKIQPAKLEDSAVYLCASSLYMHGAYNEQFFGPGTRLTVL.

J is TRBJ1-2 and V is TRBV27, with no clear D. This CDR3 is 13 amino acids long. V gave up 6 bases and J gave up 8 bases, with 16 bases separating them. The V gene's germline CDR1 is MNHEY and CDR2 SMNVEV (reference sequence). CDR3 protein: CASSPGRAYGYTF. CDR3 nucleotide sequence: TGTGCCAGCAGCCCGGGGAGGGCTTACGGCTACACCTTC.

The count of this clone is one. The chain employs TRBV19 and TRBJ2-3, with TRBD2 matching over 8 bases. Germline CDR1 LNHDA, CDR2 SQIVND (reference sequence). This CDR3 spans 16 amino acids. Germline trimming cut 5 bases from V and 1 base from J; bases unmatched to any gene: 8. The CDR3 protein is CASSVGGRRGTDTQYF. The CDR3 DNA follows: TGTGCCAGTAGTGTCGGCGGGAGGCGAGGCACAGATACGCAGTATTTT.

The CDR3 DNA reads as TGTGCCAGCAGCTTGTCTCTGGACAGGGGGTTTCCTAATGAAAAACTGTTTTTT. Residues: CASSLSLDRGFPNEKLFF. J is TRBJ1-4 and V is TRBV5-6; 10 positions match TRBD1. Germline CDR1 reads SGHDT; CDR2 reads YYEEEE. J was trimmed by 3 bases and V by 1 base; bases with no gene match: 9. This CDR3 region has 18 residues.

The chain is built from TRBV10-3 and TRBJ1-2; TRBD1 might be the D (6 bases). The CDR3 is 16 residues long. Trimming removed 3 bases at V and 0 bases at J, with 14 bases between. CDR1 and CDR2 from the germline V gene are ENHRY and SYGVKD. CDR3 in amino acids: CAISENREPANYGYTF. The DNA of the CDR3 is TGTGCCATCAGTGAAAACAGGGAACCCGCTAACTATGGCTACACCTTC.

The CDR3 DNA sequence: TGTGCCAGCAGTGAAGCGCTTAAGGCCAGGAACTATGGCTACACCTTC. Translating it yields CASSEALKARNYGYTF. This chain uses TRBV2 with TRBJ1-2, with no clear D. The ends were cut back, 0 bases at V and 2 bases at J, with 13 bases in the middle. Germline CDR1 reads SNHLY; CDR2 reads FYNNEI. CDR3 length: 16 residues.

The chain recombines TRBV27 with TRBJ1-6; the match to TRBD1 covers 9 bases. The germline V gene has CDR1 MNHEY and CDR2 SMNVEV (reference sequence). Germline trimming cut 6 bases from V and 5 bases from J; bases unmatched to any gene: 5. The CDR3 has 15 amino acids. CDR3 in amino acids: CASSLRDRDNSPLHF. The CDR3 coding sequence is TGTGCCAGCAGCCTCCGGGACAGGGATAATTCACCCCTCCACTTT.

V is TRBV29-1 and J is TRBJ2-3; 12 bases match TRBD1. J was trimmed by 2 bases and V by 7 bases; bases with no gene match: 13. Germline values: CDR1 SQVTM, CDR2 ANQGSEA. This CDR3 has 17 residues. In DNA, the CDR3 is TGCAGCGGGGGCGGGACAGGGGGCTCCTTGTTCACAGATACGCAGTATTTT. This encodes CSGGGTGGSLFTDTQYF.

The chain uses TRBV19 and TRBJ2-1, with D possibly TRBD2 on 6 matching bases. Germline V lookup: CDR1 LNHDA, CDR2 SQIVND (reference sequence). The V end lost 5 bases, the J end lost 8 bases, and 25 bases lay between the germline ends. CDR3 length: 17 amino acids. The CDR3 coding sequence is TGTGCCAGTAGTCGACACGAATATCTAGCGAGGAATGATGAGCAGTTCTTC. Translation gives CASSRHEYLARNDEQFF.

The rearrangement uses TRBV6-2 or TRBV6-3 and TRBJ2-1, with no clear D. The CDR3 extends over 12 amino acids. Per the germline V gene, CDR1 is MNHEY and CDR2 is SVGEGT. With 4 bases removed from V and 5 bases from J, the gap between germline ends came to 6 bases. Here the CDR3 DNA reads TGTGCCAGCAGTTTCACGGACAATGAGCAGTTCTTC. It is translated as CASSFTDNEQFF.

The J gene is TRBJ1-5, the V gene TRBV19; D might be TRBD1 (5 bases). This CDR3 region has 18 residues. The germline CDR1 and CDR2 sequences are LNHDA and SQIVND (reference sequence). With 6 bases removed from V and 0 bases from J, the gap between germline ends came to 21 bases. The chain's CDR3 is CASSLAAGILVSNQPQHF. DNA of the CDR3: TGTGCCAGTAGCCTAGCGGCAGGGATTCTCGTTAGCAATCAGCCCCAGCATTTT. Full variable domain (outside the CDR3, taken from reference TRBV19 and TRBJ1-5): DGGITQSPKYLFRKEGQNVTLSCEQNLNHDAMYWYRQDPGQGLRLIYYSQIVNDFQKGDIAEGYSVSREKKESFPLTVTSAQKNPTAFYLCASSLAAGILVSNQPQHFGDGTRLSIL.

This chain uses TRBV19 with TRBJ2-7; unclear D gene. Germline V gene data show CDR1 as LNHDA and CDR2 as SQIVND (reference sequence). V lost 5 bases, J lost 3 bases, and 11 bases lay in between. The CDR3 is 13 amino acids. DNA for the CDR3: TGTGCCAGTAGTCTGGGCAGCCGCTACGAGCAGTACTTC. Translated, it gives CASSLGSRYEQYF.